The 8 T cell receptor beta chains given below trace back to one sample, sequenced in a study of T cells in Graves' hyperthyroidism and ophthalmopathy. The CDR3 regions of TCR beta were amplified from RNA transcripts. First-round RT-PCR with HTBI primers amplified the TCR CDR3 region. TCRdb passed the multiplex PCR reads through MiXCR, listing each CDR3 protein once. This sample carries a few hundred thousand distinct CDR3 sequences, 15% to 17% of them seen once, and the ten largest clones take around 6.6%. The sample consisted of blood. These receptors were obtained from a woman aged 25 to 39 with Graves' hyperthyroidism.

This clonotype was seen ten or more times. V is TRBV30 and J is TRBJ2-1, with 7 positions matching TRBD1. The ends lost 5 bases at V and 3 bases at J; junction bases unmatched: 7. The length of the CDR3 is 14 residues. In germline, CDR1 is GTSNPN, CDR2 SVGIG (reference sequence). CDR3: CAWLPGQSYNEQFF. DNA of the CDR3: TGTGCCTGGCTTCCGGGACAGAGCTACAATGAGCAGTTCTTC.

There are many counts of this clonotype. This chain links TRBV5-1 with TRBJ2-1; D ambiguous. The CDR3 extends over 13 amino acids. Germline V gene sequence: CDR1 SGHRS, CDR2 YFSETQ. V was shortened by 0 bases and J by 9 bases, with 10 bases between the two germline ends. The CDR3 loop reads CASSLAAGGEQFF. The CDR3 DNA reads TGCGCCAGCAGCTTGGCCGCTGGTGGTGAGCAGTTCTTC.

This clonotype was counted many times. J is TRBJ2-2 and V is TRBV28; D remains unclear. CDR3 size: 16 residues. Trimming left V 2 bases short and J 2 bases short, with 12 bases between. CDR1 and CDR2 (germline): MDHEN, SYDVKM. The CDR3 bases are TGTGCCAGCAGTTTAAATCCTGGGTCCAACACCGGGGAGCTGTTTTTT. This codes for CASSLNPGSNTGELFF.

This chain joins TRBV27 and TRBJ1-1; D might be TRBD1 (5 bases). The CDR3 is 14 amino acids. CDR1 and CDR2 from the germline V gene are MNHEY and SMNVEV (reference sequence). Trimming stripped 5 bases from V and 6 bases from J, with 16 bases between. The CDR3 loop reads CASSPLGGGAEAFF. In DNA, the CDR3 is TGTGCCAGCAGTCCCCTGGGGGGGGGAGCTGAAGCTTTCTTT.

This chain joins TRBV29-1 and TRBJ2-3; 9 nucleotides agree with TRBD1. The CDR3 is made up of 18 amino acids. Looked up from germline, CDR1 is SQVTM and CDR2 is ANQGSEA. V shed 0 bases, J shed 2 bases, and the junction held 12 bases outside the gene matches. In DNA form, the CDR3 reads TGCAGCGTTGAAGACCTCAAACTCGGGACAGGGTTCACAGATACGCAGTATTTT. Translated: CSVEDLKLGTGFTDTQYF.

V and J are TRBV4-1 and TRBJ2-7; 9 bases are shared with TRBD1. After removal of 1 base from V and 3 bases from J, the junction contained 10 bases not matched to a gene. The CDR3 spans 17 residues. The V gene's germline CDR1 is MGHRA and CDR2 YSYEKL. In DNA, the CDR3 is TGCGCCAGCAGCCAAGGGTTAGGACAGGGGAGCATCTACGAGCAGTACTTC. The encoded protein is CASSQGLGQGSIYEQYF.

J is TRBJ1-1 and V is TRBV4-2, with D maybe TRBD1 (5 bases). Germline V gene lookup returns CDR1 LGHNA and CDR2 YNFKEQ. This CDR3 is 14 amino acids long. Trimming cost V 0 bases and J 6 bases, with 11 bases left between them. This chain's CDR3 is CASSQDGGGAEAFF. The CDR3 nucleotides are TGTGCCAGCAGCCAAGACGGCGGGGGGGCTGAAGCTTTCTTT.

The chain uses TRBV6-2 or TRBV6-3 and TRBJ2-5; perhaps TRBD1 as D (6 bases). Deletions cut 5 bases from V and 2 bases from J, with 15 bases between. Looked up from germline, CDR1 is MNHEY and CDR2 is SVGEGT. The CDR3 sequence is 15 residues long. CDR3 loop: CASSATQGWQETQYF. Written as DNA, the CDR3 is TGTGCCAGCAGTGCCACACAGGGTTGGCAAGAGACCCAGTACTTC.